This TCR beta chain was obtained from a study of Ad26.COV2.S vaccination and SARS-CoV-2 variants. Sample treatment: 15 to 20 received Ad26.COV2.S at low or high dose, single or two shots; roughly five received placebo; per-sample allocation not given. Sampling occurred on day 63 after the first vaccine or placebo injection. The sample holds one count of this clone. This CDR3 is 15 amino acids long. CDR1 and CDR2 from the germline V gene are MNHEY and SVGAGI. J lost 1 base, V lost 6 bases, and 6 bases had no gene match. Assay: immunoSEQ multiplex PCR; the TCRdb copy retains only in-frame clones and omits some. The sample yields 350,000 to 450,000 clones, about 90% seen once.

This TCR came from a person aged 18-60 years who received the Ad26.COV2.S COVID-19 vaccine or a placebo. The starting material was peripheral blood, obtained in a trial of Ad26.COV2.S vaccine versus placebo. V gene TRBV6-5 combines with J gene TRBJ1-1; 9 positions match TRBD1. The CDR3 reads CASSPDRGWNTEAFF. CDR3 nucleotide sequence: TGTGCCAGCAGCCCCGACAGGGGGTGGAACACTGAAGCTTTCTTT.